Sequencing of this TCR beta chain was carried out in a study of T cell responses to AZD1222 COVID-19 vaccine. The table came from immunoSEQ multiplex PCR; TCRdb's copy has only in-frame clones and leaves some out. The sample has under 200,000 clones; less than 95% are singletons. V lost 5 bases, J lost 4 bases, and 21 bases lay in between. Germline lookup yields CDR1 SGHDT and CDR2 YYEEEE. The CDR3 contains 16 residues. This clonotype was obtained from an adult in good health. This rearrangement joins TRBV5-6 to TRBJ1-1; D unclear. The sequences come from peripheral blood, collected on day 0 of AZD1222 vaccination. CDR3 loop: CASRPGQLGMLTEAFF. Written as DNA, the CDR3 is TGTGCCAGCAGGCCCGGTCAGCTGGGGATGCTCACTGAAGCTTTCTTT.